The clone carrying this T cell receptor beta chain was found many times. Its antigen remains unidentified. This sample is drawn from a study of early T cells in non-severe SARS-CoV-2 infection. As for the study in general: From unsorted whole blood, bulk RNA was sequenced, and the chains remained unpaired. Overall study findings and caveats: Matching with VDJdb favored anti-spike CD8 responses (missing private and CD4 specificities).

Individual cDNA molecules were tagged with unique molecular identifiers. TCRdb independently ran MiXCR on the 5' RACE reads; one entry per CDR3 protein. Of over 30,000 distinct CDR3 sequences listed, approximately 7.1% are singletons. Germline loops: CDR1 MGHDK, CDR2 SYGVNS. The CDR3 spans 14 residues. J lost 2 bases, V lost 4 bases, and 5 bases had no gene match. The chain recombines TRBV25-1 with TRBJ2-7; 7 bases are a match to TRBD2. The receptor's source is an adult who was a healthcare worker with PCR-confirmed SARS-CoV-2 infection or an uninfected control (not recorded which). The specimen was whole blood, collected at baseline. For the CDR3, the DNA is TGTGCCAGCAGTGTAGGGGAGGGCCCCTACGAGCAGTACTTC. The encoded protein is CASSVGEGPYEQYF.